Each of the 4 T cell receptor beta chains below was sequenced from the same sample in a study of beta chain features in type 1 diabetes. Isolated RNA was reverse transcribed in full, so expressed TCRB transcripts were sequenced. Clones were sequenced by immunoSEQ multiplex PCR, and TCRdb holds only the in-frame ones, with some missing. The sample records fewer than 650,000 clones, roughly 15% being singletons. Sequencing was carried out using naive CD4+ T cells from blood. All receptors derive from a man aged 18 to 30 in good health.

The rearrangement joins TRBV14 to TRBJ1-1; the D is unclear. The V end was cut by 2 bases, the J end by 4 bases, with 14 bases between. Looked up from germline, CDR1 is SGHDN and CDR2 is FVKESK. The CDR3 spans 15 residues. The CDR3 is CASSQLTWGSTEAFF. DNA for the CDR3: TGTGCCAGCAGCCAACTTACCTGGGGATCCACTGAAGCTTTCTTT.

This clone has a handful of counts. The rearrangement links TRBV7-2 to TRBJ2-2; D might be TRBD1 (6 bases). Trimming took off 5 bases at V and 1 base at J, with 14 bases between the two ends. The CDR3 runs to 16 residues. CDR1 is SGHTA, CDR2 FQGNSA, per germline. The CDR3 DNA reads TGTGCCAGCAGCCCCCCCGGGACAAGGAACACCGGGGAGCTGTTTTTT. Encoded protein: CASSPPGTRNTGELFF. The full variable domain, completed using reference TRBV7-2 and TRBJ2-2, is GAGVSQSPSNKVTEKGKDVELRCDPISGHTALYWYRQSLGQGLEFLIYFQGNSAPDKSGLPSDRFSAERTGGSVSTLTIQRTQQEDSAVYLCASSPPGTRNTGELFFGEGSRLTVL.

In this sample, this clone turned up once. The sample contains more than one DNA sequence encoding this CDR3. The CDR3 nucleotides are TGCGCCAGCAGCCTGGGACAGCCTAGCAATCAGCCCCAGCATTTT. Translating it yields CASSLGQPSNQPQHF. The chain employs TRBV5-1 and TRBJ1-5; 7 bases match TRBD1. The ends lost 4 bases at V and 0 bases at J; junction bases unmatched: 4. Germline assignment: CDR1 SGHRS and CDR2 YFSETQ. The CDR3 is made up of 15 amino acids. The full variable domain, rest sourced from reference TRBV5-1 and TRBJ1-5, is KAGVTQTPRYLIKTRGQQVTLSCSPISGHRSVSWYQQTPGQGLQFLFEYFSETQRNKGNFPGRFSGRQFSNSRSEMNVSTLELGDSALYLCASSLGQPSNQPQHFGDGTRLSIL.

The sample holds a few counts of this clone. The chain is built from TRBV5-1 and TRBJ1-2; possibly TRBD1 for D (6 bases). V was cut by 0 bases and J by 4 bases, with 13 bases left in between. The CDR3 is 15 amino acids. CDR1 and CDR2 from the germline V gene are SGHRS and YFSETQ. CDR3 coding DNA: TGCGCCAGCAGCTTGGAACAGGGCCGGGCCTATGGCTACACCTTC. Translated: CASSLEQGRAYGYTF.